The rows below give T cell receptor beta chains drawn from one sample of a study of cytomegalovirus exposure and HLA in healthy donors. Libraries were prepared by immunoSEQ multiplex PCR; TCRdb keeps only in-frame clonotypes and omits some of them. The repertoire holds about 43,000 clones, more than 45% seen once, with about 6.3% in the top ten. Specimen: PBMCs. The receptors come from a man between 60 and 70 years old in good health and CMV-seronegative. Both conserved end residues are part of each CDR3. The order of the fields is V gene, J gene, clone size, D gene, CDR3 protein, CDR3 DNA. D genes are given only for firm matches. Clone size is stated in some rows and not others, as once, few, many or a class when expanded.

TRBV7-9,TRBJ2-3,few,TRBD2,CASSFGLAGGDTQYF,TGTGCCAGCAGCTTCGGACTAGCGGGGGGGGATACGCAGTATTTT
TRBV6-5,TRBJ1-2,few,TRBD1,CASSYLPGGNYGYTF,TGTGCCAGCAGTTACCTTCCAGGGGGCAACTATGGCTACACCTTC
TRBV4-2,TRBJ2-1,few,.,CASSQDSDSVYNEQFF,TGTGCCAGCAGCCAAGATTCGGATAGCGTGTACAATGAGCAGTTCTTC
TRBV4-2,TRBJ2-7,.,TRBD2,CASSQGGVAGGHEQYF,TGTGCCAGCAGCCAAGGGGGAGTAGCGGGAGGCCACGAGCAGTACTTC
TRBV7-2,TRBJ2-7,.,.,CASSIGIANYEQYF,TGTGCCAGCAGCATCGGGATAGCGAACTACGAGCAGTACTTC
TRBV6-1,TRBJ1-2,few,.,CASSEAGSDYGYTF,TGTGCCAGCAGTGAAGCTGGTAGCGACTATGGCTACACCTTC
TRBV7-6,TRBJ1-1,.,.,CASSLVAGGYMNTEAFF,TGTGCCAGCAGCTTAGTAGCGGGGGGCTACATGAACACTGAAGCTTTCTTT
TRBV27,TRBJ2-7,few,.,CASRDSRLSMNEQYF,TGTGCCAGCAGGGACTCGAGGCTCTCTATGAACGAGCAGTACTTC
TRBV6-5,TRBJ2-3,.,.,CASSLRNTDTQYF,TGTGCCAGCAGTCTGCGGAACACAGATACGCAGTATTTT
TRBV21-1,TRBJ1-1,.,.,CASSKEGDRSDTEAFF,TGTGCCAGCAGCAAAGAGGGAGACCGTTCAGACACTGAAGCTTTCTTT
TRBV9,TRBJ1-1,.,.,CASSRTVNTEAFF,TGTGCCAGCAGCCGAACAGTGAACACTGAAGCTTTCTTT
TRBV5-6,TRBJ1-2,once,.,CASSRGTAKSNYGYTF,TGTGCCAGCAGCCGGGGGACGGCCAAATCTAACTATGGCTACACCTTC
TRBV9,TRBJ2-7,.,.,CASSASGLVSSEQYF,TGTGCCAGCAGCGCGAGCGGTTTGGTATCATCCGAGCAGTACTTC
TRBV19,TRBJ1-3,few,.,CASSPPYSGNTIYF,TGTGCCAGTAGTCCTCCCTACTCTGGAAACACCATATATTTT
TRBV2,TRBJ2-1,.,.,CASSEPFNEQFF,TGTGCCAGCAGTGAACCCTTCAATGAGCAGTTCTTC
TRBV2,TRBJ1-5,.,.,CASSPIGEGQPQHF,TGTGCCAGCAGCCCAATAGGGGAAGGACAGCCCCAGCATTTT
TRBV14,TRBJ2-3,.,TRBD2,CASSHGGLPSTDTQYF,TGTGCCAGCAGCCATGGGGGACTACCTAGCACAGATACGCAGTATTTT
TRBV30,TRBJ1-2,few,.,CAWNIRYPGYGYTF,TGTGCCTGGAACATCCGGTACCCGGGGTATGGCTACACCTTC
TRBV5-6,TRBJ1-2,.,.,CASSLGGRSYTF,TGTGCCAGCAGTTTGGGGGGCCGGAGCTACACCTTC
TRBV20-1,TRBJ1-1,.,TRBD1,CSATGGTEAFF,TGCAGTGCTACAGGGGGCACTGAAGCTTTCTTT
TRBV9,TRBJ2-6,few,TRBD1,CASSPTTQGQGATGANVLTF,TGTGCCAGCAGCCCCACAACCCAGGGACAGGGAGCCACTGGGGCCAACGTCCTGACTTTC
TRBV4-3,TRBJ1-4,once,.,CASSQLTAATNEKLFF,TGCGCCAGCAGCCAGTTGACTGCCGCAACTAATGAAAAACTGTTTTTT
TRBV6-5,TRBJ1-3,few,.,CASSPGFKGNTIYF,TGTGCCAGCAGTCCAGGGTTTAAAGGAAACACCATATATTTT
TRBV7-2,TRBJ1-2,few,.,CASSLRGSNYGYTF,TGTGCCAGCAGCTTGCGCGGCTCTAACTATGGCTACACCTTC
TRBV19,TRBJ2-1,.,.,CASSIGKGRSYNEQFF,TGTGCCAGTAGTATAGGAAAAGGGAGATCCTACAATGAGCAGTTCTTC
TRBV7-2,TRBJ2-1,.,TRBD1,CASSSGTGHFNEQFF,TGTGCCAGCAGCTCCGGGACAGGACATTTCAATGAGCAGTTCTTC
TRBV7-9,TRBJ1-1,medium-sized,.,CASSLRAAQRGNTEAFF,TGTGCCAGCAGCTTAAGAGCGGCGCAAAGAGGGAACACTGAAGCTTTCTTT
TRBV5-1,TRBJ1-1,.,TRBD1,CASSPDRGSTEAFF,TGCGCCAGCAGCCCGGACAGGGGAAGCACTGAAGCTTTCTTT
TRBV2,TRBJ2-5,.,TRBD1,CASRGDGTGTETQYF,TGTGCCAGCAGGGGGGATGGGACAGGGACGGAGACCCAGTACTTC
TRBV29-1,TRBJ2-7,few,.,CSAEEGSDEQYF,TGCAGCGCCGAGGAGGGGTCGGACGAGCAGTACTTC
TRBV29-1,TRBJ2-7,.,TRBD1,CSATTGGYEQYF,TGCAGCGCCACGACAGGGGGCTACGAGCAGTACTTC
TRBV30,TRBJ1-4,.,.,CAWSDTEKLFF,TGTGCCTGGAGCGATACAGAAAAACTGTTTTTT
TRBV7-2,TRBJ2-7,.,.,CASSRQPGLYEQYF,TGTGCCAGCAGCCGCCAACCGGGACTCTACGAGCAGTACTTC
TRBV7-2,TRBJ1-5,few,.,CASSEFLGQPQHF,TGTGCCAGCAGCGAGTTCCTAGGTCAGCCCCAGCATTTT
TRBV29-1,TRBJ1-1,.,.,CSAKDRETEAFF,TGCAGCGCCAAGGACAGAGAGACTGAAGCTTTCTTT
TRBV6-6,TRBJ1-1,.,.,CASRPGHNTEAFF,TGTGCCAGCAGGCCGGGACATAACACTGAAGCTTTCTTT
TRBV7-2,TRBJ2-7,few,.,CASSRGPYEGAYEQYF,TGTGCCAGCAGCCGCGGACCTTACGAAGGGGCGTACGAGCAGTACTTC
TRBV2,TRBJ1-4,.,TRBD1,CASSEPYRGLREKLFF,TGTGCCAGCAGTGAACCCTACAGGGGGCTTCGTGAAAAACTGTTTTTT
TRBV4-3,TRBJ2-2,.,.,CASSQARGTPNAGELFF,TGCGCCAGCAGCCAAGCTCGGGGTACTCCGAACGCCGGGGAGCTGTTTTTT
TRBV18,TRBJ1-1,.,TRBD1,CASSPLGQMNTEAFF,TGTGCCAGCTCACCGCTGGGACAGATGAACACTGAAGCTTTCTTT
TRBV2,TRBJ1-5,.,.,CASTGGPSVNQPQHF,TGTGCCAGCACAGGAGGCCCCTCGGTTAATCAGCCCCAGCATTTT
TRBV14,TRBJ2-3,.,TRBD2,CASSPLAGDGADTQYF,TGTGCCAGCAGCCCTCTGGCGGGGGACGGGGCAGATACGCAGTATTTT
TRBV14,TRBJ2-5,.,.,CASSPTRSGFETQYF,TGTGCCAGCAGCCCGACTAGGTCTGGATTTGAGACCCAGTACTTC
TRBV6-6,TRBJ2-7,.,TRBD2,CASSSGRGSYEQYF,TGTGCCAGCAGTTCGGGGCGGGGGTCCTACGAGCAGTACTTC
TRBV6-5,TRBJ2-5,few,.,CASRPLDSETQYF,TGTGCCAGCAGACCGTTGGACAGCGAGACCCAGTACTTC
TRBV6-1,TRBJ2-5,.,TRBD1,CASSDRTGTQETQYF,TGTGCCAGCAGTGACCGGACAGGGACCCAAGAGACCCAGTACTTC
TRBV2,TRBJ2-3,few,.,CASSAAGFSTDTQYF,TGTGCCAGCAGTGCCGCAGGGTTTAGCACAGATACGCAGTATTTT
TRBV19,TRBJ2-7,.,.,CASSRFDTRSYEQYF,TGTGCCAGTAGTAGGTTTGACACCCGCTCCTACGAGCAGTACTTC
TRBV6-4,TRBJ2-3,.,.,CASSPEGDTQYF,TGTGCCAGCAGCCCGGAGGGAGATACGCAGTATTTT
TRBV27,TRBJ2-1,few,TRBD2,CASSPGTSEEFF,TGTGCCAGCAGTCCCGGGACTAGCGAAGAATTCTTC
TRBV10-1,TRBJ1-1,.,TRBD1,CASSRTGEGNTEAFF,TGCGCCAGCAGTCGGACAGGGGAGGGGAACACTGAAGCTTTCTTT
TRBV29-1,TRBJ2-7,.,.,CSVLSYEQYF,TGCAGCGTTTTATCCTACGAGCAGTACTTC
TRBV12-2,TRBJ1-1,.,.,CVPTGELTEAFF,TGTGTCCCTACAGGGGAGTTGACTGAAGCTTTCTTT
TRBV6-4,TRBJ2-5,.,TRBD2,CASSSGLAPKETQYF,TGTGCCAGCAGCTCAGGACTAGCGCCAAAAGAGACCCAGTACTTC